Only one count was recorded for the clone carrying this TCR beta chain. Profiled with immunoSEQ multiplex PCR; TCRdb holds only in-frame clones, not every one. The sample has roughly 120,000 clones, roughly four fifths seen once. This entry is derived from a study of blood T cell repertoires in COVID-19. This CDR3 spans 14 amino acids. Germline loops: CDR1 SGHTS, CDR2 YDEGEE. V was cut by 4 bases and J by 7 bases, with 14 bases left in between. This TCR came from a human donor in a cohort sampled during active COVID-19. The V and J genes are TRBV5-8 and TRBJ1-4; D is undetermined. The specimen sequenced was peripheral blood. This CDR3 reads CASSPEALGEKLFF. The CDR3 DNA is TGTGCCAGCAGCCCGGAGGCATTGGGTGAAAAACTGTTTTTT.